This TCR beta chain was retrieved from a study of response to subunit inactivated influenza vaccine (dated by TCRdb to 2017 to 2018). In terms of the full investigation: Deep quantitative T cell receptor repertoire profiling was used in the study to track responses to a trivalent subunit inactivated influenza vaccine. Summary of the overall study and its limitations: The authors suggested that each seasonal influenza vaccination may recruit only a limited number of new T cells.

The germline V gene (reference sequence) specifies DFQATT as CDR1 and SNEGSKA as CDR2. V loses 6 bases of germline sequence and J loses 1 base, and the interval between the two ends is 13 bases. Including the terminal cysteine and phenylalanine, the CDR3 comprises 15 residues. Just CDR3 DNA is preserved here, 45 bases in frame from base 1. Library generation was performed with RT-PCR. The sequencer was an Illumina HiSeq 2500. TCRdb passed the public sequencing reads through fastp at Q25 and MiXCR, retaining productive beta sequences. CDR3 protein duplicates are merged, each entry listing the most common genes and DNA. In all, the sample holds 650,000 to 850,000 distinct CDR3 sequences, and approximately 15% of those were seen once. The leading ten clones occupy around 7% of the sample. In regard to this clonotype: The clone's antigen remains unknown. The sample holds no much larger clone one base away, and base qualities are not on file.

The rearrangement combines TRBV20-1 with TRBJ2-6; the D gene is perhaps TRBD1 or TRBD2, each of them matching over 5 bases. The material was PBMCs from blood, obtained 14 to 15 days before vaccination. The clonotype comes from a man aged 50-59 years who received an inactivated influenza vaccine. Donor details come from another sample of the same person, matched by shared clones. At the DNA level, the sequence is TGCAGTGCGCCAACAGGCGGGTCTGGGGCCAACGTCCTGACTTTC. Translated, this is CSAPTGGSGANVLTF.